The rows below give T cell receptor beta chains drawn from one sample of a study of blood T cell repertoires in COVID-19. Assay used: immunoSEQ multiplex PCR; TCRdb lists only in-frame clones, some missing. The table records some 97,000 clones, around 88% of them present only once. Input material: peripheral blood. The source of these receptors is a human donor in a cohort sampled during active COVID-19. The CDR3 runs from the conserved cysteine through the conserved F or W. The D gene is left open where the match is weak. Rows may omit the clone size; those that give it use once, few, many or a size class.

v_gene: TRBV5-6; d_gene: NA; abundance: NA; j_gene: TRBJ1-2; CDR3aa: CASSFFRQNYGYTF; CDR3nt: TGTGCCAGCAGCTTTTTTAGACAGAACTATGGCTACACCTTC
v_gene: TRBV9; d_gene: TRBD2; abundance: NA; j_gene: TRBJ2-1; CDR3aa: CASSAPGGYNEQFF; CDR3nt: TGTGCCAGCAGCGCTCCCGGGGGGTACAATGAGCAGTTCTTC
v_gene: TRBV28; d_gene: NA; abundance: NA; j_gene: TRBJ2-7; CDR3aa: CASRPIHSRLEQYF; CDR3nt: TGTGCCAGCAGGCCGATTCACTCGAGGCTCGAGCAGTACTTC
v_gene: TRBV19; d_gene: TRBD1; abundance: NA; j_gene: TRBJ1-5; CDR3aa: CDIDREDCSSNQPQHF; CDR3nt: TGCGACATTGACAGGGAAGATTGTTCGAGCAATCAGCCCCAGCATTTT
v_gene: TRBV11-2; d_gene: NA; abundance: NA; j_gene: TRBJ2-1; CDR3aa: CASSLAQYNEQFF; CDR3nt: TGTGCCAGCAGCTTAGCGCAGTACAATGAGCAGTTCTTC
v_gene: TRBV6-2/TRBV6-3; d_gene: NA; abundance: NA; j_gene: TRBJ1-2; CDR3aa: CASSTPRQSGYGYTF; CDR3nt: TGTGCCAGCAGTACGCCTCGACAGTCCGGCTATGGCTACACCTTC
v_gene: TRBV30; d_gene: TRBD2; abundance: NA; j_gene: TRBJ2-1; CDR3aa: CAWSRLTSGGNNEQFF; CDR3nt: TGTGCCTGGAGTCGTCTCACTAGCGGGGGGAACAATGAGCAGTTCTTC
v_gene: TRBV5-6; d_gene: TRBD1; abundance: once; j_gene: TRBJ1-2; CDR3aa: CASSLDRDRGYTF; CDR3nt: TGTGCCAGCAGCCTGGACAGGGACCGTGGCTACACCTTC
v_gene: TRBV6-5; d_gene: NA; abundance: NA; j_gene: TRBJ1-1; CDR3aa: CASSPGRTEAFF; CDR3nt: TGTGCCAGTTCCCCTGGGCGCACTGAAGCTTTCTTT
v_gene: TRBV28; d_gene: NA; abundance: NA; j_gene: TRBJ1-2; CDR3aa: CASSPWDTWSYGYTF; CDR3nt: TGTGCCAGCAGTCCCTGGGACACTTGGTCCTATGGCTACACCTTC